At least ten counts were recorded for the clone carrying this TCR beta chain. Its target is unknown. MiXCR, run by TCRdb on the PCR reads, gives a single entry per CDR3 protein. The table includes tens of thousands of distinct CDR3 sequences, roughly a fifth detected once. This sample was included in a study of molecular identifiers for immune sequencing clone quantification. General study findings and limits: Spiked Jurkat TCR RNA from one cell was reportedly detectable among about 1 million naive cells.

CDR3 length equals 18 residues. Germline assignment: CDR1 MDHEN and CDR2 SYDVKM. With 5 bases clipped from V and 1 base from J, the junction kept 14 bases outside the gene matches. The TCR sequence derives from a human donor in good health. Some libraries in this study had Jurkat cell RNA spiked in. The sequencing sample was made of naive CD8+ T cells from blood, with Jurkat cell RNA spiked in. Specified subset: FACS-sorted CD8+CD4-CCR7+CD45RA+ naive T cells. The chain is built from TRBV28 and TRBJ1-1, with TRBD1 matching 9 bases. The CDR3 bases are TGTGCCAGCAGTGCCCCGCCGGGACAGGGAGTGGCGAACACTGAAGCTTTCTTT. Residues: CASSAPPGQGVANTEAFF.